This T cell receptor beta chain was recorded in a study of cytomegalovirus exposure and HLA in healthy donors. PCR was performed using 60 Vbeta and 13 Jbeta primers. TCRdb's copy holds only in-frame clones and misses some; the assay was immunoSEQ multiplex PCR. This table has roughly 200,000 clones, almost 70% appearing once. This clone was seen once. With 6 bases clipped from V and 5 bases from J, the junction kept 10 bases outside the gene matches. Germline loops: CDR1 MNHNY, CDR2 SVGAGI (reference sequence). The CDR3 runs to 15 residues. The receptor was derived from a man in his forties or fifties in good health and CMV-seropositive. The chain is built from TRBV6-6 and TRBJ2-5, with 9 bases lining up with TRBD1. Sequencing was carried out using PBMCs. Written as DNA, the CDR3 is TGTGCCAGCAGGGGAGGACAGGGGAAGATCGAGACCCAGTACTTC. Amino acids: CASRGGQGKIETQYF.